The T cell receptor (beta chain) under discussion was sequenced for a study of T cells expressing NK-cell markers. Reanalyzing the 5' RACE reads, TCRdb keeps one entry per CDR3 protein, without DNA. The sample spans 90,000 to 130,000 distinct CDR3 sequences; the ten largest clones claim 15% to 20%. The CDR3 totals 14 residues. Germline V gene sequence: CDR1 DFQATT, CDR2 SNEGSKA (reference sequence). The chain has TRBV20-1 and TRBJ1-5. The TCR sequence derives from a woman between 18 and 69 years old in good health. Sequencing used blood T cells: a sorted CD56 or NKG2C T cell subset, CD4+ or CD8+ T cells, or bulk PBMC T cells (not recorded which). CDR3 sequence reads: CSARGPTENQPQHF.